These 13 T cell receptor beta chains originate from one sample sequenced in a study of blood T cell repertoires in COVID-19. Measured with immunoSEQ multiplex PCR; TCRdb has only the in-frame clones, and not every one. The sample carries 300,000 or so clones, 87% recorded once. Material for sequencing was PBMCs or T cells enriched from blood (not recorded which). These receptors originate from a woman in her twenties or thirties who had recovered from COVID-19.

V usage is TRBV7-6 and J usage is TRBJ1-3; a possible D gene is TRBD1 (6 bases). The CDR3 extends over 16 amino acids. Per germline, CDR1 SGHVS and CDR2 FNYEAQ. Deletions cut 2 bases from V and 2 bases from J, with 13 bases between. The CDR3 region has the DNA TGTGCCAGCAGCTTACGGGGGGGGCAGGCTGGAAACACCATATATTTT. Protein: CASSLRGGQAGNTIYF.

V is TRBV2 and J is TRBJ2-1, with 12 bases identical to TRBD2. This CDR3 contains 17 residues. Germline lookup yields CDR1 SNHLY and CDR2 FYNNEI. Trimming removed 6 bases from V and 0 bases from J; junction bases left unmatched: 6. CDR3 in amino acids: CASRNLAGGHSYNEQFF. The CDR3 DNA reads as TGTGCCAGCAGAAATCTAGCGGGGGGGCACTCCTACAATGAGCAGTTCTTC.

This clone was observed a single time. The chain carries TRBV27 and TRBJ2-3; a possible D gene is TRBD1 (7 bases). This CDR3 is built from 16 residues. Germline values: CDR1 MNHEY, CDR2 SMNVEV (reference sequence). V lost 0 bases and J lost 6, with 16 bases in between. CDR3 nucleotide sequence: TGTGCCAGCAGTTTATCGACGGCAGGGGGGCAGGATACGCAGTATTTT. Its protein is CASSLSTAGGQDTQYF.

V gene TRBV4-2 combines with J gene TRBJ2-6, with D possibly being TRBD1 (6 bases). Germline assignment: CDR1 LGHNA and CDR2 YNFKEQ. V was pared by 0 bases and J by 0 bases, with 12 bases between. The CDR3 runs to 18 residues. The chain's CDR3 is CASSQEIQGTSGANVLTF. The CDR3 DNA reads TGTGCCAGCAGCCAAGAAATACAGGGAACCTCTGGGGCCAACGTCCTGACTTTC.

This chain joins TRBV13 and TRBJ1-2, with D tentatively TRBD1 (5 bases). V lost 2 bases and J 7 bases, leaving 11 bases between the germline ends. Per the germline V gene, CDR1 is PRHDT and CDR2 is FYEKMQ (reference sequence). The CDR3 length is 13 residues. The CDR3 DNA sequence: TGTGCCAGCAGCTTACAGGGATCCGGTGGCTACACCTTC. This encodes CASSLQGSGGYTF.

The chain recombines TRBV15 with TRBJ1-2, with D maybe TRBD1 (5 bases). The CDR3 consists of 12 residues. V lost 0 bases, J lost 8 bases, and 7 bases lay in between. The germline gives CDR1 LNHNV, CDR2 YYDKDF (reference sequence). The chain's CDR3 is CATSREQVGYTF. The CDR3, as DNA: TGTGCCACCAGCAGAGAACAGGTCGGCTACACCTTC.

The rearrangement joins TRBV29-1 to TRBJ2-2; TRBD2 aligns across 9 bases. The junction had 5 bases not matched to a gene; V was cut back by 7 bases and J by 2 bases. There are 14 residues in the CDR3. Germline-derived CDR1 and CDR2 are SQVTM and ANQGSEA. The CDR3 nucleotides are TGCAGCGCCCTAGCGGGGTCAAACACCGGGGAGCTGTTTTTT. This gives the protein CSALAGSNTGELFF.

The chain couples TRBV4-3 to TRBJ2-7; possible D gene TRBD2, 6 bases. V lost 1 base to trimming and J lost 5 bases, with 9 bases between them. Germline lookup yields CDR1 LGHNA and CDR2 YSLEER. This CDR3 region has 13 residues. CDR3 bases: TGCGCCAGCAGCCAAGGACAGCGGGACGAGCAGTACTTC. Its translation: CASSQGQRDEQYF.

This clone was picked up one time. The chain has TRBV19 and TRBJ1-5; 7 bases are shared with TRBD1. The CDR3 covers 14 residues. CDR1 and CDR2 from the germline V gene are LNHDA and SQIVND (reference sequence). V was clipped by 6 bases and J by 2 bases; unmatched bases: 4. DNA of the CDR3: TGTGCCAGTAGGGACGGACAGGGCAATCAGCCCCAGCATTTT. Translated, it gives CASRDGQGNQPQHF.

The rearrangement uses TRBV5-4 and TRBJ2-7, with 7 bases aligning to TRBD1. The V gene end was trimmed by 4 bases and the J gene end by 0 bases; junction bases not matched to a gene: 4. The CDR3 totals 14 residues. CDR1 SGHNT and CDR2 YYREEE come from the germline V gene (reference sequence). The CDR3 coding sequence is TGTGCCAGCAGCCCAAGGGACAGCTCCTACGAGCAGTACTTC. Its translation: CASSPRDSSYEQYF.

This clone was seen a handful of times. V usage is TRBV28 and J usage is TRBJ1-1; D remains ambiguous. V lost 3 bases and J 1 base, leaving 12 bases between the germline ends. The CDR3 contains 15 residues. CDR1 and CDR2 from the germline V gene are MDHEN and SYDVKM. Here the CDR3 reads CASSLGGRSNTEAFF. CDR3 nucleotides: TGTGCCAGCAGTTTGGGAGGACGATCGAACACTGAAGCTTTCTTT.

The rearrangement links TRBV6-5 to TRBJ1-5; TRBD1 matches at 8 bases. The V segment lost 11 bases and the J segment 4 bases; nucleotides outside the gene matches: 7. The CDR3 consists of 13 residues. Germline CDR1 MNHEY, CDR2 SVGAGI. The CDR3 nucleotides read TGTGCCTCCCGGGACAGGTCTAATCAGCCCCAGCATTTT. Amino acids: CASRDRSNQPQHF.

The genes are TRBV13 and TRBJ2-7; 7 nucleotides agree with TRBD2. Germline loops: CDR1 PRHDT, CDR2 FYEKMQ (reference sequence). V dropped 5 bases and J dropped 1; count of bases not matched to a gene: 14. This CDR3 comprises 17 residues. The chain's CDR3 is CASSTSGLGRISYEQYF. The CDR3 region has the DNA TGTGCCAGCAGCACGTCTGGACTAGGACGTATATCCTACGAGCAGTACTTC.